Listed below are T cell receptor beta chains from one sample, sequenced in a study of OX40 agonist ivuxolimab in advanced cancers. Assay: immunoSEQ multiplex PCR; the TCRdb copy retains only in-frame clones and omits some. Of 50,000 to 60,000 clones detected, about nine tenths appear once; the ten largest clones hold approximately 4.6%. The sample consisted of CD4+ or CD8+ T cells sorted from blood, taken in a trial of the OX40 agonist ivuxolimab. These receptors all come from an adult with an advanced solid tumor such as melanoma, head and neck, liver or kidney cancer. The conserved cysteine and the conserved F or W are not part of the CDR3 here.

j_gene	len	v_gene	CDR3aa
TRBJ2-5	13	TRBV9	ASSVAGRAGETQY
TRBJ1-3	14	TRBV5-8	ASSLILGSSGNTIY
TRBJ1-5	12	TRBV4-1	ASSQDGRGQPQH
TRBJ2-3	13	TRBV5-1	ASSLGSAGRDTQY
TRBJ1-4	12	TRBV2	ASRGRATNEKLF
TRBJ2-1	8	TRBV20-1	SAKRNEQF
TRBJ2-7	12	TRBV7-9	ASSLSRGSGEQY
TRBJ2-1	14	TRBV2	ASSDKAVLESNEQF
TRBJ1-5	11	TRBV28	ASTPYRAQPQH
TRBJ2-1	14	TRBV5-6	ASSPFSGGTYNEQF
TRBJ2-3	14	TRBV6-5	ASSYSIRGGQDTQY